Below, 27 T cell receptor beta chains from the same sample are listed, as sequenced in a study of CD8+ T cells in alopecia areata. As the sequencing template, cDNA was produced by extracting RNA and reverse transcribing it. Data came from immunoSEQ multiplex PCR; TCRdb stores just in-frame clones and leaves some out. The top ten clones hold about 6% of a sample with 65,000 to 100,000 clones, just over 50% of them seen once. Specimen: NKG2D-high CD8+ T cells sorted from blood. The source of these receptors is a human donor with alopecia areata.

The rearrangement joins TRBV20-1 to TRBJ2-7; D remains ambiguous. The V gene's germline CDR1 is DFQATT and CDR2 SNEGSKA (reference sequence). Trimming shortened V by 1 base and J by 3 bases, and 4 bases separated the two germline ends. The CDR3 is 11 residues long. The CDR3 region has the DNA TGCAGTGCTAGAGTGGGCTACGAGCAGTACTTC. Its protein product is CSARVGYEQYF.

This clone has more than one count but fewer than ten. V gene TRBV4-2 combines with J gene TRBJ2-5, with a weak D call TRBD1 (6 bases). This CDR3 comprises 16 residues. Trimming took 5 bases from V and 0 from J, leaving 16 bases between them. The germline V gene encodes CDR1 LGHNA and CDR2 YNFKEQ. The CDR3 DNA reads as TGTGCCAGCAGCACCCAACAGGGAGAATACCAAGAGACCCAGTACTTC. Amino acid sequence: CASSTQQGEYQETQYF.

This clone has only a few counts. The rearrangement links TRBV29-1 to TRBJ2-3; 7 bases are a match to TRBD2. From germline, CDR1 is SQVTM and CDR2 ANQGSEA. The CDR3 totals 14 residues. J was trimmed by 1 base and V by 4 bases; bases with no gene match: 5. The CDR3 loop is CSVVPAGGTDTQYF. DNA of the CDR3: TGCAGCGTTGTACCGGCGGGGGGCACAGATACGCAGTATTTT.

The chain joins TRBV11-2 to TRBJ2-7; 8 nucleotides agree with TRBD1. Per the germline V gene, CDR1 is SGHAT and CDR2 is FQNNGV. V dropped 3 bases and J dropped 6; count of bases not matched to a gene: 10. CDR3 size: 15 residues. CDR3 nucleotide sequence: TGTGCCAGCAGCTTCTGGGACAGGTCTCAGTTCGAGCAGTACTTC. It encodes CASSFWDRSQFEQYF.

This chain connects TRBV29-1 to TRBJ2-2; 8 bases are a match to TRBD1. The V gene's germline CDR1 is SQVTM and CDR2 ANQGSEA. The CDR3 has 14 residues. V was clipped by 6 bases and J by 6 bases; unmatched bases: 9. CDR3 bases: TGCAGCGTGGGTGACAGGGGCATTGCCGGGGAGCTGTTTTTT. As protein: CSVGDRGIAGELFF.

The chain links TRBV19 to TRBJ2-1; unclear D gene. There are 12 residues in the CDR3. V lost 10 bases and J lost 6, with 13 bases in between. The germline CDR1 and CDR2 sequences are LNHDA and SQIVND (reference sequence). CDR3 sequence (DNA): TGTGCCACCATATACGGTAGCAATGAGCAGTTCTTC. Amino acid sequence: CATIYGSNEQFF.

The chain recombines TRBV28 with TRBJ2-5; TRBD1 is a possible D gene (6 bases). Trimming left V 3 bases short and J 0 bases short, with 14 bases between. The CDR3 is made up of 16 amino acids. Germline CDR1 is MDHEN and CDR2 is SYDVKM. Here the CDR3 reads CASSFPGEGDQETQYF. The DNA of the CDR3 is TGTGCCAGCAGTTTCCCCGGAGAGGGGGACCAAGAGACCCAGTACTTC.

In this sample, this clone turned up once. J is TRBJ2-7 and V is TRBV2, with D uncertain. This CDR3 has 13 amino acids. Germline V gives CDR1 SNHLY, CDR2 FYNNEI. V was shortened by 8 bases and J by 0 bases, with 11 bases between the two germline ends. CDR3 amino acids: CASLNADSYEQYF. CDR3 coding DNA: TGTGCCAGCCTTAACGCGGACTCCTACGAGCAGTACTTC.

The chain joins TRBV23-1 to TRBJ1-6; D ambiguous. TRBV23-1 qualifies as an ORF whose function is uncertain. The germline V and J ends were trimmed by 4 bases and 5 bases, with 18 bases remaining between them. The CDR3 has 17 amino acids. As DNA, the CDR3 is TGCGCCAGCAGTCCCGAGACCCTTCTAGCCCATAATTCACCCCTCCACTTT. It yields the protein CASSPETLLAHNSPLHF.

J is TRBJ2-1 and V is TRBV29-1; 7 nucleotides align to TRBD2. From germline, CDR1 is SQVTM and CDR2 ANQGSEA. With 8 bases clipped from V and 8 bases from J, the junction kept 12 bases outside the gene matches. This CDR3 comprises 13 residues. This CDR3 is CSPRTGGPDEQFF. As DNA, the CDR3 is TGCAGCCCCAGGACGGGGGGTCCCGATGAGCAGTTCTTC.

The chain couples TRBV28 to TRBJ2-2; unclear D gene. Deletions cut 1 base from V and 4 bases from J, with 4 bases between. Per germline, CDR1 MDHEN and CDR2 SYDVKM. The CDR3 is made up of 13 amino acids. The CDR3: CASSLLSTGELFF. For the CDR3, the DNA is TGTGCCAGCAGTTTATTAAGCACCGGGGAGCTGTTTTTT.

This clone has only a few counts. The V gene is TRBV29-1, the J gene TRBJ2-1, with D tentatively TRBD1 (5 bases). V was shortened by 0 bases and J by 10 bases, with 7 bases between the two germline ends. This CDR3 comprises 11 residues. In germline, CDR1 is SQVTM, CDR2 ANQGSEA. The CDR3 DNA is TGCAGCGTTGAAGATTGGGGCGAGCAGTTCTTC. Protein sequence: CSVEDWGEQFF.

The V call is TRBV29-1, the J call TRBJ1-2; the match to TRBD1 covers 10 bases. This CDR3 contains 12 residues. CDR1 and CDR2 (germline): SQVTM, ANQGSEA. With V trimmed by 6 bases and J by 6 bases, 4 bases remained unmatched. CDR3 bases: TGCAGCGTAGAGACAGGGGGCGATGGCTACACCTTC. It specifies CSVETGGDGYTF.

A few counts support this clone. The J gene is TRBJ2-5, the V gene TRBV7-9; D unresolved. The CDR3 loop spans 12 amino acids. V lost 8 bases and J 0 bases, leaving 7 bases between the germline ends. Looked up from germline, CDR1 is SEHNR and CDR2 is FQNEAQ (reference sequence). The CDR3 here is CASAANQETQYF. CDR3 coding DNA: TGTGCCAGCGCGGCAAACCAAGAGACCCAGTACTTC. Full variable domain (remainder filled in from reference TRBV7-9 and TRBJ2-5): DTGVSQNPRHKITKRGQNVTFRCDPISEHNRLYWYRQTLGQGPEFLTYFQNEAQLEKSRLLSDRFSAERPKGSFSTLEIQRTEQGDSAMYLCASAANQETQYFGPGTRLLVL.

This sequence joins TRBV6-6 and TRBJ2-5; TRBD2 might be the D (5 bases). The CDR3 is 13 residues long. The germline CDR1 and CDR2 sequences are MNHNY and SVGAGI (reference sequence). The CDR3 region has the DNA TGTGCTGCAACAGCGGAGCTCCAAGAGACCCAGTACTTC. It specifies CAATAELQETQYF.

This clone was observed a few times. This chain uses TRBV29-1 with TRBJ2-5, with D uncertain. The CDR3 is made up of 11 amino acids. Per the germline V gene, CDR1 is SQVTM and CDR2 is ANQGSEA. The germline V and J ends were trimmed by 2 bases and 5 bases, with 6 bases remaining between them. The CDR3 DNA reads as TGCAGCGTTGAACATGGGGAGACCCAGTACTTC. Amino acid sequence: CSVEHGETQYF.

As concerns this clone: The junction departs from germline at one end; a sequencing error may be responsible. The chain uses TRBV11-2 and TRBJ2-7, with D perhaps given as TRBD1 or TRBD2 (5 bases each). CDR1 and CDR2 from the germline V gene are SGHAT and FQNNGV. The CDR3 contains 15 residues. CDR3 protein: CASSIDGTDTYEQYF. CDR3 DNA: TGTGCCAGCAGCATAGACGGGACGGATACCTACGAGCAGTACTTC.

This clone was recorded a few times. The V gene is TRBV29-1, the J gene TRBJ1-1; D possibly corresponds to TRBD1 (5 bases). Trimming stripped 4 bases from V and 5 bases from J, with 11 bases between. The V gene's germline CDR1 is SQVTM and CDR2 ANQGSEA. The length of the CDR3 is 12 residues. In DNA form, the CDR3 reads TGCAGCGTTGGGCAGGGAAGTACTGAAGCTTTCTTT. Its protein is CSVGQGSTEAFF. The entire variable domain, with the rest obtained from reference TRBV29-1 and TRBJ1-1, is as follows: SAVISQKPSRDICQRGTSLTIQCQVDSQVTMMFWYRQQPGQSLTLIATANQGSEATYESGFVIDKFPISRPNLTFSTLTVSNMSPEDSSIYLCSVGQGSTEAFFGQGTRLTVV.

J is TRBJ2-7 and V is TRBV7-9; D gene uncertain. V was pared by 0 bases and J by 0 bases, with 6 bases between. The CDR3 runs 14 residues. Germline V gene data show CDR1 as SEHNR and CDR2 as FQNEAQ (reference sequence). Here the CDR3 reads CASSLAVSSYEQYF. The CDR3 nucleotides read TGTGCCAGCAGCTTAGCAGTCAGCTCCTACGAGCAGTACTTC.

The CDR3 loop reads CAWRDRGGYEQYF. As DNA, the CDR3 is TGTGCCTGGAGAGACAGAGGAGGCTACGAGCAGTACTTC. The V gene is TRBV30, the J gene TRBJ2-7; D may correspond to TRBD1 or TRBD2 (5 bases each). The CDR3 loop spans 13 amino acids. V lost 3 bases and J 3 bases, leaving 12 bases between the germline ends. Germline V gene data show CDR1 as GTSNPN and CDR2 as SVGIG (reference sequence).

The chain recombines TRBV11-2 with TRBJ2-5, with 10 bases fitting TRBD1. V lost 5 bases, J lost 1 base, and 4 bases stayed unmatched. The CDR3 length is 15 residues. Per germline, CDR1 SGHAT and CDR2 FQNNGV. The CDR3 region has the DNA TGTGCCAGCAGCGCCCGGGACAGGGGCCAAGAGACCCAGTACTTC. Encoded protein: CASSARDRGQETQYF.

The rearrangement joins TRBV28 to TRBJ1-2; D is undetermined. The length of the CDR3 is 14 residues. V dropped 3 bases and J dropped 0 bases, with 8 bases sitting between them. Germline V gene sequence: CDR1 MDHEN, CDR2 SYDVKM. In nucleotides, the CDR3 is TGTGCCAGCAGTTTCCCGGGAACTAACTATGGCTACACCTTC. It specifies CASSFPGTNYGYTF.

The genes are TRBV5-6 and TRBJ1-2; a weak D match, TRBD1 (6 bases). CDR3 length: 18 residues. V shed 0 bases and J shed 0 bases, with 18 bases lying between them. Per germline, CDR1 SGHDT and CDR2 YYEEEE. For the CDR3, the DNA is TGTGCCAGCAGCTTGGCTGGGGGGGGCCACAGTCCTAACTATGGCTACACCTTC. Its translation is CASSLAGGGHSPNYGYTF.

This rearrangement joins TRBV28 to TRBJ1-1; D unclear. Germline V lookup: CDR1 MDHEN, CDR2 SYDVKM. Trimming took off 2 bases at V and 4 bases at J, with 8 bases between the two ends. The CDR3 runs 13 residues. CDR3 nucleotide sequence: TGTGCCAGCAGTTTAGCTGTATTCACTGAAGCTTTCTTT. This encodes CASSLAVFTEAFF.

This chain uses TRBV28 with TRBJ2-2; D is perhaps TRBD1 or TRBD2 (5 bases each). CDR1 and CDR2 from the germline V gene are MDHEN and SYDVKM. Trimming removed 6 bases at V and 4 bases at J, with 18 bases between. The CDR3 extends over 16 amino acids. The CDR3 region is CASSPGWGTGTGELFF. CDR3 in DNA: TGTGCCAGCAGCCCTGGCTGGGGGACGGGCACCGGGGAGCTGTTTTTT.

This clone was seen more than once but under ten times. CDR3 nucleotides: TGTGCCAGCAGCTTCGGGACGGTCTACGAGCAGTACTTC. This gives the protein CASSFGTVYEQYF. The J gene is TRBJ2-7, the V gene TRBV11-2, with D possibly being TRBD1 or TRBD2 (5 bases each). The length of the CDR3 is 13 residues. Germline V CDR1 and CDR2: SGHAT, FQNNGV. V lost 3 bases, J lost 3 bases, and 9 bases lay in between.

V is TRBV30 and J is TRBJ1-2, with a tentative D call TRBD1 (5 bases). Germline V CDR1 and CDR2: GTSNPN, SVGIG (reference sequence). V lost 7 bases and J 8 bases, leaving 23 bases between the germline ends. This CDR3 has 14 amino acids. The CDR3 protein is CAFPPRGTSSGYTF. CDR3 DNA sequence: TGTGCCTTTCCCCCCCGGGGCACCTCGAGCGGCTACACCTTC.